This record concerns one TCR beta chain sequence. Antigen unknown. Unexposed donor CD4+ T cells date from about 2011-2018, before the COVID-19 pandemic. After ten to eleven days of culture, CD4+ T cells were isolated. Cultures received half-medium IL-2 refreshes on days 3 and 7. Sequencing used immunoSEQ multiplex PCR; TCRdb keeps in-frame clones, though not all of them. The sample consists of tens of thousands of clones, over 60% of them appearing once. The sample belongs to a study of CD4 T cells in relation to SARS-CoV-2 and coronaviruses. Overall study: PBMCs were cultured with antigen for roughly 10 days before TCR beta sequencing.

The CDR3 sequence is 15 residues long. CDR1 LGHDT and CDR2 YNNKEL come from the germline V gene (reference sequence). V shed 1 base, J shed 9 bases, and the junction held 11 bases outside the gene matches. The sample taken for sequencing was CD4+ T cells from PBMCs, cultured in vitro. The source is a human donor in good health. The chain couples TRBV3-1 (or the pseudogene TRBV3-2) to TRBJ2-7; the match to TRBD1 covers 8 bases. The CDR3 sequence is CASSQVQDRVMGQYF. CDR3 in DNA: TGTGCCAGCAGCCAAGTTCAGGACAGGGTTATGGGGCAGTACTTC.